Each of the 31 T cell receptor beta chains below was sequenced from the same sample in a study of CD8+CD57+ T cells in acquired aplastic anemia listed by TCRdb under 2018. Instrument on record: Illumina HiSeq 2000. Genomic DNA served as template for TCR beta VDJ combination and CDR3 sequence profiling. TCRdb's own reprocessing of the public reads used fastp at Q25 and MiXCR and kept productive beta chains. All rows with the same CDR3 protein become a single entry with the most common DNA and genes. A total of 150,000 to 200,000 distinct CDR3 sequences appear in this sample, roughly 48% of them only once. The ten biggest clones cover about 1.2% of the sample. Patients chosen for sequencing had shown expansion of CD8+CD57+ cells by flow cytometry. The sequenced sample consisted of sorted CD4+, CD8+, or CD8+CD57+ T cells (not recorded which) from PBMCs. These receptors were collected from a human donor with aplastic anemia.

By its share, this clonotype is medium-sized. The rearrangement joins TRBV15 to TRBJ1-6; D is uncertain. The germline V gene encodes CDR1 LNHNV and CDR2 YYDKDF (reference sequence). CDR3 length: 13 amino acids. Trimming left V 7 bases short and J 6 bases short, with 10 bases between. The CDR3 loop reads CATTPNANSPLHF. CDR3 DNA sequence: TGTGCCACCACCCCAAACGCTAATTCACCCCTCCACTTT.

Comment on this clonotype: Germline is not matched at one junction end, which may reflect a read error. V is TRBV6-4 and J is TRBJ2-4; D is perhaps TRBD1 or TRBD2 (6 bases each). CDR1 and CDR2 (germline): MRHNA, SNTAGT. The length of the CDR3 is 15 residues. CDR3 sequence: CASSDVGGSKNTQYF. CDR3 sequence (DNA): TGTGCCAGCAGTGACGTAGGGGGGAGCAAAAACACTCAGTACTTC.

A note on this clonotype: Since a much larger clone is just one base distant, this may be a read error. This chain joins TRBV2 and TRBJ1-4; TRBD1 agrees at 8 bases. V lost 7 bases, J lost 8 bases, and 3 bases stayed unmatched. The length of the CDR3 is 12 residues. CDR1 and CDR2 from the germline V gene are SNHLY and FYNNEI. Written as DNA, the CDR3 is TGTGCCAGCAACCGGGACAGGGAAAAACTGTTTTTT. It yields the protein CASNRDREKLFF.

The table lists this clonotype with many counts. The chain links TRBV10-2 to TRBJ1-5, with D possibly TRBD1 on 6 matching bases. Looked up from germline, CDR1 is WSHSY and CDR2 is SAAADI. With 6 bases removed from V and 2 bases from J, the gap between germline ends came to 17 bases. CDR3 length: 16 amino acids. Here the CDR3 DNA reads TGCGCCAGCAGAGACTCACAGGGTAGGGGCAATCAGCCCCAGCATTTT. Translated, it gives CASRDSQGRGNQPQHF.

This clonotype was counted ten times or more. The chain joins TRBV19 to TRBJ1-1; D is uncertain. Germline CDR1 and CDR2: LNHDA and SQIVND (reference sequence). With 5 bases removed from V and 8 bases from J, the gap between germline ends came to 12 bases. The CDR3 extends over 12 amino acids. CDR3 sequence reads: CASSEDISEAFF. CDR3 DNA: TGTGCCAGTAGTGAAGACATATCGGAAGCTTTCTTT.

Of note for this clonotype: A much larger clone lies one base from this, so it may be a read error. V gene TRBV5-1 combines with J gene TRBJ1-1, with D perhaps matching TRBD1 (6 bases). The CDR3 is made up of 15 amino acids. In germline, CDR1 is SGHRS, CDR2 YFSETQ. The CDR3 sequence is CASSDQTGFYTEASF. The CDR3 DNA reads as TGCGCCAGCAGCGACCAAACAGGGTTTTACACTGAAGCTTCCTTT.

Concerning this clonotype itself: A much larger clone sits a single nucleotide away, making a read error possible. The chain carries TRBV5-5 and TRBJ1-2, with no clear D. CDR3 length: 14 residues. Trimming removed 2 bases from V and 5 bases from J, with 13 bases in between. CDR1 is SGHKS and CDR2 is YYEKEE in the germline V gene (reference sequence). CDR3 bases: TGTGCCAGCAGCTTACCGGGTGAAAGGTATGGCTACACCTTC. Translation: CASSLPGERYGYTF.

The chain employs TRBV7-6 and TRBJ2-1, with D perhaps matching TRBD2 (5 bases). In germline, CDR1 is SGHVS, CDR2 FNYEAQ. The CDR3 is made up of 16 amino acids. V lost 5 bases and J lost 0, with 14 bases in between. CDR3 DNA sequence: TGTGCCAGCAGCGTCACTAGTCAGAGCTCCTACAATGAGCAGTTCTTC. Its protein is CASSVTSQSSYNEQFF.

This clonotype was picked up one time. Written as DNA, the CDR3 is TGTGCCAGCAGCTTAGCCGGACAGGGTCTCTATGGCTACACCTTC. Translation gives CASSLAGQGLYGYTF. The rearrangement uses TRBV7-9 and TRBJ1-2; 8 nucleotides line up with TRBD1. Unmatched junction bases numbered 4, after V lost 0 bases and J lost 4 bases. CDR3 size: 15 residues. The germline V gene has CDR1 SEHNR and CDR2 FQNEAQ (reference sequence).

A note on this clonotype: A much more abundant neighbour one base away suggests this may be a read error. The V call is TRBV20-1, the J call TRBJ2-2; tentatively, D is TRBD1 (5 bases). This CDR3 spans 19 amino acids. Looked up from germline, CDR1 is DFQATT and CDR2 is SNEGSKA (reference sequence). Trimming cost V 0 bases and J 1 base, with 21 bases left between them. CDR3 bases: TGCAGTGCTAGAGATCTCCCCGACAGTCTCCCGGGGAACACCGGGGAGCTGTTTTTT. Amino acid sequence: CSARDLPDSLPGNTGELFF.

On this clonotype itself: At one end, the junction sequence differs from germline, possibly due to a read error. The chain recombines TRBV5-1 with TRBJ2-7, with D perhaps being TRBD1 or TRBD2 (5 bases each). Germline lookup yields CDR1 SGHRS and CDR2 YFSETQ. The CDR3 covers 14 residues. In DNA form, the CDR3 reads TGCGCCAGCAGCTTGGACAAGGGGAGATACGAGCAGTGCTTC. This codes for CASSLDKGRYEQCF. The variable domain in full, completed from reference TRBV5-1 and TRBJ2-7, reads KAGVTQTPRYLIKTRGQQVTLSCSPISGHRSVSWYQQTPGQGLQFLFEYFSETQRNKGNFPGRFSGRQFSNSRSEMNVSTLELGDSALYLCASSLDKGRYEQCFGPGTRLTVT.

The chain has TRBV6-1 and TRBJ2-2; D is unresolved. The germline V gene encodes CDR1 MNHNS and CDR2 SASEGT. The germline V and J ends were trimmed by 6 bases and 7 bases, with 6 bases remaining between them. The CDR3 consists of 11 residues. This chain's CDR3 is CASRAIGELFF. The CDR3 DNA is TGTGCCAGCAGGGCGATCGGGGAGCTGTTTTTT.

V gene TRBV20-1 combines with J gene TRBJ1-2, with D unresolved. The V gene's germline CDR1 is DFQATT and CDR2 SNEGSKA (reference sequence). The CDR3 is made up of 12 amino acids. V was trimmed by 3 bases and J by 8 bases, leaving 13 bases between them. The CDR3, as DNA: TGCAGTGCTAGTCGGGCCGCATGGGGCTACACCTTC. Translating it yields CSASRAAWGYTF.

This clonotype was detected ten times or more. The chain recombines TRBV27 with TRBJ1-6, with 9 nucleotides matching TRBD1. The germline gives CDR1 MNHEY, CDR2 SMNVEV (reference sequence). The junction had 1 base not matched to a gene; V was cut back by 2 bases and J by 8 bases. This CDR3 comprises 14 residues. This CDR3 is CASSLRTGDSPLHF. The CDR3 DNA is TGTGCCAGCAGTTTAAGGACAGGGGATTCACCCCTCCACTTT.

In this sample, this clonotype turned up many times. This sequence joins TRBV20-1 and TRBJ1-1; possibly TRBD1 for D (6 bases). Trimming cost V 6 bases and J 4 bases, with 12 bases left between them. The CDR3 spans 12 residues. Germline V lookup: CDR1 DFQATT, CDR2 SNEGSKA (reference sequence). CDR3: CSAAPGVTEAFF. The DNA of the CDR3 is TGCAGTGCGGCTCCAGGGGTCACTGAAGCTTTCTTT.

This clonotype was counted many times. The chain carries TRBV20-1 and TRBJ2-5; 9 nucleotides line up with TRBD2. The CDR3 sequence is 15 residues long. V dropped 2 bases and J dropped 4; count of bases not matched to a gene: 8. Germline V lookup: CDR1 DFQATT, CDR2 SNEGSKA (reference sequence). CDR3 in amino acids: CSARKVAGVRETQYF. CDR3 DNA: TGCAGTGCTAGAAAGGTAGCGGGGGTGAGAGAGACCCAGTACTTC.

This clonotype has a handful of counts. The chain is built from TRBV25-1 and TRBJ1-2; TRBD1 might be the D (5 bases). Trimming stripped 6 bases from V and 8 bases from J, with 22 bases between. The CDR3 sequence is 15 residues long. Germline V gene sequence: CDR1 MGHDK, CDR2 SYGVNS. The CDR3: CASSPAPQAREGYTF. For the CDR3, the DNA is TGTGCCAGCAGCCCCGCCCCACAGGCCAGAGAGGGCTACACCTTC.

In this sample, this clonotype turned up a few times. The V gene is TRBV19, the J gene TRBJ1-4; D remains unclear. Per germline, CDR1 LNHDA and CDR2 SQIVND (reference sequence). CDR3 size: 13 residues. The V end lost 5 bases, the J end lost 5 bases, and 9 bases lay between the germline ends. The CDR3 protein is CASSRRVNEKLFF. The CDR3 bases are TGTGCCAGTAGTCGCCGGGTCAATGAAAAACTGTTTTTT.

The chain couples TRBV20-1 to TRBJ2-7; 9 positions match TRBD1. The germline V gene encodes CDR1 DFQATT and CDR2 SNEGSKA (reference sequence). Losses at the gene ends were 6 bases for V and 5 bases for J; bases not matched to a gene: 8. This CDR3 is built from 13 residues. In nucleotides, the CDR3 is TGCAGTGCCAGGGGACAGGGTGACAACGAGCAGTACTTC. Protein product: CSARGQGDNEQYF.

This clonotype was picked up a small number of times. The chain combines TRBV2 with TRBJ1-1; the D gene is possibly TRBD1 (6 bases). Germline assignment: CDR1 SNHLY and CDR2 FYNNEI. V was trimmed by 8 bases and J by 1 base, leaving 14 bases between them. This CDR3 region has 14 residues. CDR3 in DNA: TGTGCCAGCGGACAGAGAGCTGGGAACACTGAAGCTTTCTTT. It encodes CASGQRAGNTEAFF.

The chain employs TRBV11-1 and TRBJ2-1; 10 nucleotides line up with TRBD1. V trimming: 5 bases; J trimming: 8 bases; junction bases outside the gene matches: 6. Germline CDR1 is SGHAT and CDR2 is FQDESV (reference sequence). The CDR3 loop spans 14 amino acids. The CDR3 region has the DNA TGTGCCAGCAGCACGACAGGGGGCAGGGATGAGCAGTTCTTC. Translation gives CASSTTGGRDEQFF.

The chain has TRBV2 and TRBJ2-5; 9 bases are a match to TRBD1. The V gene end was trimmed by 6 bases and the J gene end by 0 bases; junction bases not matched to a gene: 2. Germline V lookup: CDR1 SNHLY, CDR2 FYNNEI. This CDR3 has 14 residues. CDR3 sequence: CASSGQGYQETQYF. The CDR3 nucleotides read TGTGCCAGCAGCGGACAGGGGTACCAAGAGACCCAGTACTTC.

This clonotype was recorded a few times. The chain employs TRBV4-3 and TRBJ1-4, with D maybe TRBD1 (5 bases). The ends were cut back, 0 bases at V and 7 bases at J, with 15 bases in the middle. Germline loops: CDR1 LGHNA, CDR2 YSLEER. The CDR3 extends over 16 amino acids. CDR3 loop: CASSQDIVGRGEKLFF. The CDR3 coding sequence is TGCGCCAGCAGCCAAGATATCGTAGGGAGGGGTGAAAAACTGTTTTTT.

CDR3 bases: TGTGCCAGCCTGGGACGGGGCACAGATACGCAGTATTTT. Its protein is CASLGRGTDTQYF. V usage is TRBV6-2 or TRBV6-3 and J usage is TRBJ2-3; either TRBD1 or TRBD2 may fit D (5 bases each). Trimming took 8 bases from V and 1 from J, leaving 10 bases between them. Germline V lookup: CDR1 MNHEY, CDR2 SVGEGT. CDR3 length: 13 amino acids.

This clonotype was picked up many times. This chain uses TRBV19 with TRBJ1-3, with 8 bases fitting TRBD1. The CDR3 extends over 14 amino acids. V lost 6 bases to trimming and J lost 2 bases; unmatched junction nucleotides: 3. CDR1 LNHDA and CDR2 SQIVND come from the germline V gene (reference sequence). The CDR3 DNA sequence: TGTGCCAGTAGGGTACAGGGGGCTGGAAACACCATATATTTT. This translates into CASRVQGAGNTIYF.

For this clonotype: At one end, the junction sequence differs from germline, possibly due to a read error. This chain links TRBV3-1 with TRBJ2-2; D gene uncertain. Germline CDR1 LGHDT, CDR2 YNNKEL (reference sequence). This CDR3 region has 12 residues. As DNA, the CDR3 is TGTGCCGGCAGCCAAGTAGCCGGGGAGCTGTTTTTT. Its translation is CAGSQVAGELFF.

This clonotype appeared many times. The chain is built from TRBV10-3 and TRBJ2-7; D is uncertain. The ends were cut back, 3 bases at V and 3 bases at J, with 6 bases in the middle. Germline-derived CDR1 and CDR2 are ENHRY and SYGVKD. CDR3 length: 12 residues. CDR3 in DNA: TGTGCCATCAGTGATTTGGACTACGAGCAGTACTTC. Its protein is CAISDLDYEQYF.

This clonotype was detected only a few times. This chain connects TRBV2 to TRBJ1-1; unclear D gene. Germline V gene data show CDR1 as SNHLY and CDR2 as FYNNEI. The CDR3 is 13 amino acids. V shed 7 bases and J shed 3 bases, with 12 bases lying between them. CDR3 protein: CASTSTPDTEAFF. The CDR3 DNA is TGTGCCAGCACTTCGACTCCGGACACTGAAGCTTTCTTT.

There are many counts of this clonotype. This sequence joins TRBV9 and TRBJ2-6; 7 nucleotides line up with TRBD1. The V gene's germline CDR1 is SGDLS and CDR2 YYNGEE. Unmatched junction bases numbered 10, after V lost 4 bases and J lost 0 bases. The CDR3 loop spans 18 amino acids. The CDR3 reads CASSTYRGATSGANVLTF. The CDR3, as DNA: TGTGCCAGCAGCACATACAGGGGAGCCACCTCTGGGGCCAACGTCCTGACTTTC.

This clonotype was observed at least ten times. This rearrangement joins TRBV5-1 to TRBJ2-3; D ambiguous. CDR3 length: 14 amino acids. V was shortened by 3 bases and J by 2 bases, with 10 bases between the two germline ends. The germline V gene has CDR1 SGHRS and CDR2 YFSETQ. The CDR3 DNA reads as TGCGCCAGCAGCTCCAGGCGGCTCACAGATACGCAGTATTTT. Protein: CASSSRRLTDTQYF.

The chain couples TRBV13 to TRBJ2-4, with 10 bases fitting TRBD2. In germline, CDR1 is PRHDT, CDR2 FYEKMQ (reference sequence). With 4 bases clipped from V and 1 base from J, the junction kept 4 bases outside the gene matches. This CDR3 comprises 16 residues. The CDR3 sequence: CASSSQREGAKNIQYF. The CDR3 DNA reads as TGTGCCAGCAGCTCACAGCGGGAGGGTGCCAAAAACATTCAGTACTTC.